The 3 T cell receptor beta chains below were found in one sample sequenced in a study of identical twins. TCRdb re-called the 5' RACE reads with MiXCR, one entry per CDR3 protein. The data contain 400,000 to 500,000 distinct CDR3 sequences, around 15% of them singletons. This same sample was also taken into another study, of yellow fever vaccine responses in identical twins.

The sequenced sample was CD4+ T cells sorted from blood. The receptors shown here come from a woman aged 18-29 years in good health.

This clonotype was seen ten or more times. This rearrangement joins TRBV9 to TRBJ2-1, with 9 bases matching TRBD1. This CDR3 is built from 16 residues. The J segment lost 7 bases and the V segment lost 0 bases, leaving 8 bases of the junction unmatched. The germline V gene encodes CDR1 SGDLS and CDR2 YYNGEE. CDR3 in amino acids: CASSVAGQGPQNEQFF. In DNA, the CDR3 is TGTGCCAGCAGCGTAGCGGGACAGGGCCCCCAAAATGAGCAGTTCTTC.

This clonotype was seen at least ten times. V gene TRBV20-1 combines with J gene TRBJ2-3; unclear D gene. Trimming removed 1 base from V and 1 base from J, with 6 bases in between. From germline, CDR1 is DFQATT and CDR2 SNEGSKA (reference sequence). The CDR3 is 13 residues long. The CDR3, as DNA: TGCAGTGCTAGAGGGGCGGGCACAGATACGCAGTATTTT. Protein product: CSARGAGTDTQYF.

The rearrangement links TRBV24-1 to TRBJ2-7, with TRBD2 as a possible D gene (6 bases). The CDR3 totals 12 residues. Germline CDR1 and CDR2: KGHDR and SFDVKD. V gave up 1 base and J gave up 7 bases, with 7 bases separating them. CDR3 nucleotides: TGTGCCACCAGTGATTTTCGGGGGGAGCAGTACTTC. Its protein is CATSDFRGEQYF.